The 32 T cell receptor beta chains below come from one sample, sequenced in a study of Ad26.COV2.S vaccination and SARS-CoV-2 variants. Regarding treatment: some 20 received Ad26.COV2.S at low or high dose, single or two shots; several received placebo; per-sample allocation not given. The investigators took samples on day 63 after the first vaccine or placebo injection. Generated by immunoSEQ multiplex PCR, the TCRdb table keeps only in-frame clones and is missing some. The table records about 350,000 clones, 88% of them present only once. Sequencing was performed on peripheral blood, taken in a trial of Ad26.COV2.S vaccine versus placebo. These receptors were taken from a person between 18 and 60 years old who received the Ad26.COV2.S COVID-19 vaccine or a placebo.

This rearrangement joins TRBV5-4 to TRBJ2-3; 9 bases map to TRBD2. The trim removed 3 bases at V and 1 base at J, leaving 3 bases unmatched. Germline values: CDR1 SGHNT, CDR2 YYREEE (reference sequence). CDR3 length equals 15 residues. As DNA, the CDR3 is TGTGCCAGCAGCTCCCGGACTAGCGGCACAGATACGCAGTATTTT. Its translation: CASSSRTSGTDTQYF.

This chain uses TRBV27 with TRBJ2-5; tentatively, D is TRBD1 (6 bases). V gave up 8 bases and J gave up 3 bases, with 13 bases separating them. Germline V gene lookup returns CDR1 MNHEY and CDR2 SMNVEV (reference sequence). The CDR3 sequence is 13 residues long. CDR3 nucleotides: TGTGCCAGCCAAGCCACAGGGAAAGAGACCCAGTACTTC. This gives the protein CASQATGKETQYF.

This rearrangement joins TRBV28 to TRBJ2-1, with TRBD2 matching over 7 bases. The CDR3 consists of 15 residues. Trimming removed 2 bases from V and 6 bases from J; junction bases left unmatched: 7. CDR1 and CDR2 from the germline V gene are MDHEN and SYDVKM. The CDR3 here is CASSLREAVTNEQFF. The CDR3 DNA follows: TGTGCCAGCAGTTTACGGGAGGCGGTCACCAATGAGCAGTTCTTC.

This chain uses TRBV19 with TRBJ2-1; TRBD2 agrees at 10 bases. The CDR3 extends over 16 amino acids. Trimming removed 3 bases from V and 4 bases from J; junction bases left unmatched: 6. Per germline, CDR1 LNHDA and CDR2 SQIVND (reference sequence). The CDR3 spells CASSIQLAGRYNEQFF. CDR3 coding DNA: TGTGCCAGTAGTATCCAACTAGCGGGGCGTTACAATGAGCAGTTCTTC.

This chain joins TRBV19 and TRBJ1-4, with TRBD1 as a possible D gene (6 bases). Germline values: CDR1 LNHDA, CDR2 SQIVND (reference sequence). This CDR3 region has 13 residues. V was clipped by 5 bases and J by 10 bases, with 14 bases between them. In DNA, the CDR3 is TGTGCCAGTAGTCCTAATATAGGGGGAAAACTGTTTTTT. This encodes CASSPNIGGKLFF.

This clone was seen more than once but under ten times. This sequence joins TRBV6-5 and TRBJ1-2; D is unresolved. Per the germline V gene, CDR1 is MNHEY and CDR2 is SVGAGI. The CDR3 is made up of 13 amino acids. V shed 6 bases and J shed 4 bases, with 12 bases lying between them. DNA for the CDR3: TGTGCCAGCAGGGAGATTTCGGGCTATGGCTACACCTTC. The encoded protein is CASREISGYGYTF.

The chain couples TRBV7-8 to TRBJ1-1, with TRBD1 as a possible D gene (6 bases). The CDR3 spans 16 residues. From germline, CDR1 is SGHVS and CDR2 FQNEAQ. Trimming removed 5 bases at V and 1 base at J, with 17 bases between. CDR3 coding DNA: TGTGCCAGCAGCCAATATAGCAGGGGCGGGAACACTGAAGCTTTCTTT. Translated, it gives CASSQYSRGGNTEAFF.

J is TRBJ2-3 and V is TRBV5-8; D is ambiguous. V was trimmed by 4 bases and J by 6 bases, leaving 6 bases between them. The CDR3 totals 11 residues. CDR1 and CDR2 from the germline V gene are SGHTS and YDEGEE. The CDR3 DNA sequence: TGTGCCAGCAGCCGTGGGGATACGCAGTATTTT. This translates into CASSRGDTQYF. Filled out from reference TRBV5-8 and TRBJ2-3, the complete variable domain reads EAGVTQSPTHLIKTRGQQATLRCSPISGHTSVYWYQQALGLGLQFLLWYDEGEERNRGNFPPRFSGRQFPNYSSELNVNALELEDSALYLCASSRGDTQYFGPGTRLTVL.

The chain employs TRBV7-8 and TRBJ1-4; a weak D match, TRBD1 (5 bases). CDR1 is SGHVS and CDR2 is FQNEAQ in the germline V gene. The CDR3 is 17 residues long. Trimming shortened V by 3 bases and J by 1 base, and 15 bases separated the two germline ends. The CDR3 loop is CASSLGRESLTNEKLFF. For the CDR3, the DNA is TGTGCCAGCAGCTTGGGCAGGGAGTCTTTAACTAATGAAAAACTGTTTTTT.

The rearrangement joins TRBV9 to TRBJ2-3, with 11 bases identical to TRBD2. CDR3 size: 19 residues. Germline V gene sequence: CDR1 SGDLS, CDR2 YYNGEE. The ends lost 4 bases at V and 2 bases at J; junction bases unmatched: 15. In nucleotides, the CDR3 is TGTGCCAGCAGCAAAACTAGCGGGGGCTTCCTAACCTCCACAGATACGCAGTATTTT. Encoded protein: CASSKTSGGFLTSTDTQYF.

The chain is built from TRBV9 and TRBJ1-2; D perhaps matches TRBD1 (6 bases). Germline values: CDR1 SGDLS, CDR2 YYNGEE. This CDR3 region has 16 residues. Trimming cost V 0 bases and J 5 bases, with 17 bases left between them. CDR3 DNA sequence: TGTGCCAGCAGCGTAGTCCAGGGACAAGTATGGTATGGCTACACCTTC. This translates into CASSVVQGQVWYGYTF.

The table lists this clone with a count of one. J is TRBJ2-1 and V is TRBV5-1, with D possibly matching TRBD2 (7 bases). V was pared by 2 bases and J by 7 bases, with 16 bases between. CDR3 size: 15 residues. Per germline, CDR1 SGHRS and CDR2 YFSETQ. CDR3 sequence reads: CASSFSQGRGNEQFF. In DNA form, the CDR3 reads TGCGCCAGCAGCTTTTCGCAGGGGAGGGGAAATGAGCAGTTCTTC.

This sequence joins TRBV6-2 or TRBV6-3 and TRBJ1-1, with D unresolved. The ends were cut back, 2 bases at V and 0 bases at J, with 10 bases in the middle. This CDR3 spans 15 amino acids. Germline-derived CDR1 and CDR2 are MNHEY and SVGEGT. CDR3 nucleotide sequence: TGTGCCAGCAGTTACGCCCCATCGATGAACACTGAAGCTTTCTTT. Translating gives CASSYAPSMNTEAFF.

The chain uses TRBV27 and TRBJ2-7; TRBD1 is a possible D gene (6 bases). The CDR3 has 14 residues. The V end was cut by 7 bases, the J end by 3 bases, with 16 bases between. CDR1 and CDR2 (germline): MNHEY, SMNVEV (reference sequence). CDR3 DNA: TGTGCCAGCACCTCCGGGACAACTATCTACGAGCAGTACTTC. Translated, it gives CASTSGTTIYEQYF.

The chain uses TRBV28 and TRBJ1-2; TRBD1 is a possible D gene (5 bases). This CDR3 is built from 14 residues. Trimming took off 3 bases at V and 0 bases at J, with 8 bases between the two ends. CDR1 is MDHEN, CDR2 SYDVKM, per germline. CDR3 protein: CASSLGGSNYGYTF. DNA of the CDR3: TGTGCCAGCAGTTTGGGGGGATCTAACTATGGCTACACCTTC.

The rearrangement uses TRBV6-5 and TRBJ1-2, with TRBD1 matching 10 bases. CDR3 length: 14 residues. Losses at the gene ends were 7 bases for V and 4 bases for J; bases not matched to a gene: 6. Germline CDR1 MNHEY, CDR2 SVGAGI. The chain's CDR3 is CASTTTGGAYGYTF. CDR3 nucleotides: TGTGCCAGCACCACGACAGGGGGCGCCTATGGCTACACCTTC.

The chain has TRBV4-2 and TRBJ2-4; TRBD2 is a possible D gene (5 bases). The CDR3 has 13 residues. V lost 4 bases to trimming and J lost 3 bases, with 7 bases between them. Per germline, CDR1 LGHNA and CDR2 YNFKEQ. This CDR3 reads CASSLGDKNIQYF. Here the CDR3 DNA reads TGTGCCAGCAGCCTCGGGGACAAAAACATTCAGTACTTC.

The gene calls are TRBV4-1 and TRBJ1-5, with D maybe TRBD1 (5 bases). The CDR3 runs 14 residues. The V gene lost 1 base and the J gene lost 9 bases, with 13 bases spanning the gap. Germline V CDR1 and CDR2: MGHRA, YSYEKL. The CDR3 DNA follows: TGCGCCAGCAGCCAAGGGGACTCCCCTTGGCCCCAGCATTTT. Encoded protein: CASSQGDSPWPQHF.

The chain is built from TRBV7-3 and TRBJ2-1; tentatively, D is TRBD1 (5 bases). The CDR3 is 11 residues long. Germline-derived CDR1 and CDR2 are SGHTA and FQGTGA. Trimming shortened V by 2 bases and J by 9 bases, and 5 bases separated the two germline ends. The CDR3 region is CASSLQGEQFF. CDR3 DNA sequence: TGTGCCAGCAGCTTACAGGGTGAGCAGTTCTTC. Full variable domain (missing parts from reference TRBV7-3 and TRBJ2-1): GAGVSQTPSNKVTEKGKYVELRCDPISGHTALYWYRQSLGQGPEFLIYFQGTGAADDSGLPNDRFFAVRPEGSVSTLKIQRTERGDSAVYLCASSLQGEQFFGPGTRLTVL.

The chain is built from TRBV20-1 and TRBJ1-5; the D is unclear. Trimming stripped 3 bases from V and 5 bases from J, with 17 bases between. The CDR3 runs to 15 residues. The germline gives CDR1 DFQATT, CDR2 SNEGSKA (reference sequence). DNA of the CDR3: TGCAGTGCTAGTCGTGAGGCTGCGGGAGATCAGCCCCAGCATTTT. Residues: CSASREAAGDQPQHF.

In its sample, this clone was seen a few times. The chain combines TRBV5-6 with TRBJ2-1, with D perhaps matching TRBD1 (6 bases). Deletions cut 4 bases from V and 0 bases from J, with 17 bases between. This CDR3 contains 17 residues. Looked up from germline, CDR1 is SGHDT and CDR2 is YYEEEE. The CDR3 sequence: CASSPAPGQSSYNEQFF. The CDR3 coding sequence is TGTGCCAGCAGCCCCGCCCCAGGACAGAGCTCCTACAATGAGCAGTTCTTC.

This chain connects TRBV5-1 to TRBJ1-1, with 9 positions matching TRBD1. Germline values: CDR1 SGHRS, CDR2 YFSETQ. This CDR3 is built from 15 residues. The V gene end was trimmed by 2 bases and the J gene end by 0 bases; junction bases not matched to a gene: 2. The CDR3 region has the DNA TGCGCCAGCAGCTTAGACAGGGGGATGAACACTGAAGCTTTCTTT. It encodes CASSLDRGMNTEAFF.

This chain links TRBV12-3 or TRBV12-4 with TRBJ2-1; D may be TRBD1 (5 bases). The CDR3 consists of 12 residues. V lost 11 bases and J 6 bases, leaving 14 bases between the germline ends. The CDR3: CAEGVGGNEQFF. For the CDR3, the DNA is TGTGCCGAAGGGGTAGGCGGCAATGAGCAGTTCTTC.

The chain combines TRBV28 with TRBJ1-2; 7 nucleotides agree with TRBD1. With V trimmed by 4 bases and J by 6 bases, 14 bases remained unmatched. Germline V gene sequence: CDR1 MDHEN, CDR2 SYDVKM. There are 16 residues in the CDR3. The DNA for the CDR3 is TGTGCCAGCAGTTCAGGCTCCAAACAGGGGTACAATGGCTACACCTTC. Amino acid sequence: CASSSGSKQGYNGYTF.

This sequence joins TRBV3-1 (or the pseudogene TRBV3-2) and TRBJ1-3, with 7 bases lining up with TRBD1. V trimming: 1 base; J trimming: 0 bases; junction bases outside the gene matches: 9. This CDR3 spans 18 amino acids. The V gene's germline CDR1 is LGHDT and CDR2 YNNKEL (reference sequence). In DNA, the CDR3 is TGTGCCAGCAGCCAAGCCCTGACAGGGCTCCGCTCTGGAAACACCATATATTTT. Its translation is CASSQALTGLRSGNTIYF.

The V gene is TRBV6-5, the J gene TRBJ1-2; D is unresolved. Germline CDR1 and CDR2: MNHEY and SVGAGI. CDR3 size: 14 residues. Trimming left V 0 bases short and J 8 bases short, with 13 bases between. In DNA form, the CDR3 reads TGTGCCAGCAGTTACTCGACAACCATCCAAGGCTACACCTTC. Translation: CASSYSTTIQGYTF.

V gene TRBV24-1 combines with J gene TRBJ2-2; D is possibly TRBD2 (5 bases). The CDR3 loop spans 13 amino acids. V lost 7 bases, J lost 5 bases, and 10 bases lay in between. Germline CDR1 is KGHDR and CDR2 is SFDVKD. The CDR3 nucleotides are TGTGCCACCAGGACTGGGGAGACCGGGGAGCTGTTTTTT. This translates into CATRTGETGELFF.

This clone was detected only a few times. The chain recombines TRBV6-6 with TRBJ1-5, with unresolved D. From germline, CDR1 is MNHNY and CDR2 SVGAGI (reference sequence). CDR3 length: 14 residues. Between the trimmed V and J ends, which lost 2 bases and 5 bases, there was a span of 10 bases. In DNA form, the CDR3 reads TGTGCCAGCAGTTACAGGGTAAGGGATCAGCCCCAGCATTTT. Protein: CASSYRVRDQPQHF.

The sample holds one count of this clone. The chain joins TRBV10-3 to TRBJ1-6; possibly TRBD1 for D (5 bases). V lost 6 bases, J lost 10 bases, and 10 bases lay in between. This CDR3 has 12 residues. Germline assignment: CDR1 ENHRY and CDR2 SYGVKD. The CDR3 nucleotides are TGTGCCATCAGGGACCAGGGCTCACCCCTCCACTTT. Protein: CAIRDQGSPLHF.

The sample holds one count of this clone. The CDR3 region is CSAKPQGGGTEAFF. In DNA form, the CDR3 reads TGCAGCGCTAAACCTCAGGGAGGCGGCACTGAAGCTTTCTTT. The rearrangement uses TRBV29-1 and TRBJ1-1; the D gene is possibly TRBD1 (5 bases). CDR1 is SQVTM, CDR2 ANQGSEA, per germline. The length of the CDR3 is 14 residues. V lost 7 bases and J lost 4, with 19 bases in between.

J is TRBJ1-2 and V is TRBV6-5; 7 bases agree with TRBD1. In germline, CDR1 is MNHEY, CDR2 SVGAGI. J was trimmed by 4 bases and V by 0 bases; bases with no gene match: 2. The CDR3 length is 14 residues. Here the CDR3 reads CASSYSRDSYGYTF. CDR3 nucleotide sequence: TGTGCCAGCAGTTACTCAAGGGACAGCTATGGCTACACCTTC.

By share, this clone counts as medium-sized. The chain has TRBV19 and TRBJ2-2; TRBD2 aligns across 13 bases. Losses at the gene ends were 0 bases for V and 6 bases for J; bases not matched to a gene: 4. CDR1 and CDR2 (germline): LNHDA, SQIVND (reference sequence). The CDR3 is 17 residues long. In DNA, the CDR3 is TGTGCCAGTAGTATAGATGGACTAGCGGGGGAAGCCGGGGAGCTGTTTTTT. This gives the protein CASSIDGLAGEAGELFF.